Below are 17 T cell receptor beta chains sequenced from a single sample in a study of cytomegalovirus exposure and HLA in healthy donors. PCR was performed using 60 Vbeta and 13 Jbeta primers. Profiling relied on immunoSEQ multiplex PCR, and the TCRdb table lists in-frame clones only, not all of them. This table holds approximately 130,000 clones, approximately 84% found once. The sample was PBMCs. These receptors all come from a boy under 10 years old in good health and CMV-seronegative.

This clone has a single count. This CDR3 is also generated by other DNA sequences in the sample. The chain recombines TRBV5-1 with TRBJ2-3; D unclear. The length of the CDR3 is 13 residues. Germline values: CDR1 SGHRS, CDR2 YFSETQ. Trimming took off 0 bases at V and 1 base at J, with 3 bases between the two ends. CDR3 residues: CASSLGGTDTQYF. DNA of the CDR3: TGCGCCAGCAGCTTGGGAGGCACAGATACGCAGTATTTT.

A single count supports this clone. The chain employs TRBV18 and TRBJ1-1, with D possibly TRBD1 on 6 matching bases. This CDR3 is built from 13 residues. Germline CDR1 KGHSH, CDR2 LQKENI. The germline V and J ends were trimmed by 5 bases and 5 bases, with 12 bases remaining between them. This chain's CDR3 is CASSYRTETEAFF. The CDR3 coding sequence is TGTGCCAGCTCATACCGGACAGAGACTGAAGCTTTCTTT.

This sequence joins TRBV6-4 and TRBJ2-7; 10 nucleotides align to TRBD1. The CDR3 consists of 12 residues. J gave up 3 bases and V 9 bases, and 2 bases lay outside the gene matches. Germline CDR1 MRHNA, CDR2 SNTAGT. The CDR3 protein is CARDRGIYEQYV. The DNA for the CDR3 is TGTGCCAGGGACAGGGGGATCTACGAGCAGTACGTC.

This clone was seen only once. V gene TRBV7-8 combines with J gene TRBJ1-3; 7 nucleotides match TRBD1. The CDR3 covers 18 residues. Trimming cost V 1 base and J 2 bases; bases outside gene matches: 11. CDR1 and CDR2 (germline): SGHVS, FQNEAQ. CDR3 amino acids: CASSLVRRGLRTGNTIYF. The CDR3 region has the DNA TGTGCCAGCAGCTTAGTACGGAGGGGGCTGCGCACTGGAAACACCATATATTTT.

The chain joins TRBV14 to TRBJ2-5, with D possibly matching TRBD1 (7 bases). Germline-derived CDR1 and CDR2 are SGHDN and FVKESK. CDR3 length: 13 amino acids. V shed 6 bases and J shed 3 bases, with 11 bases lying between them. Here the CDR3 DNA reads TGTGCCAGCAGAGGCAGGGGGGAAGAGACCCAGTACTTC. Translating it yields CASRGRGEETQYF.

The chain has TRBV6-1 and TRBJ1-1; D unresolved. CDR3 size: 12 residues. V lost 6 bases and J 5 bases, leaving 10 bases between the germline ends. CDR1 is MNHNS, CDR2 SASEGT, per germline. CDR3: CASSATGTEAFF. The CDR3 DNA reads as TGTGCCAGCAGCGCGACTGGGACTGAAGCTTTCTTT.

This chain joins TRBV12-5 and TRBJ1-1; no clear D. CDR3 length: 11 amino acids. CDR1 and CDR2 from the germline V gene are LGHNT and FRNRAP. Trimming took 4 bases from V and 7 from J, leaving 7 bases between them. CDR3 sequence (DNA): TGTGCTAGTGGTTGGCAGCGTGAAGCTTTCTTT. Its protein product is CASGWQREAFF.

The V gene is TRBV11-2, the J gene TRBJ1-1, with 9 bases identical to TRBD1. The CDR3 has 15 residues. Germline trimming cut 1 base from V and 4 bases from J; bases unmatched to any gene: 4. Germline V gene sequence: CDR1 SGHAT, CDR2 FQNNGV. The chain's CDR3 is CASSLVTGGGTEAFF. The CDR3 bases are TGTGCCAGCAGCTTAGTGACAGGGGGAGGCACTGAAGCTTTCTTT. The variable domain in full, completed from reference TRBV11-2 and TRBJ1-1, reads EAGVAQSPRYKIIEKRQSVAFWCNPISGHATLYWYQQILGQGPKLLIQFQNNGVVDDSQLPKDRFSAERLKGVDSTLKIQPAKLEDSAVYLCASSLVTGGGTEAFFGQGTRLTVV.

The chain uses TRBV10-3 and TRBJ1-6; 7 bases agree with TRBD1. V lost 10 bases to trimming and J lost 0 bases; unmatched junction nucleotides: 9. CDR3 length: 16 amino acids. The germline V gene encodes CDR1 ENHRY and CDR2 SYGVKD. The CDR3 sequence is CATASGQDSYNSPLHF. The CDR3 nucleotides are TGTGCCACCGCGTCAGGACAGGACTCCTATAATTCACCCCTCCACTTT.

This chain joins TRBV4-1 and TRBJ1-4; D not resolved. Trimming removed 4 bases at V and 3 bases at J, with 15 bases between. The CDR3 is 16 amino acids. Germline CDR1 and CDR2: MGHRA and YSYEKL. The CDR3, as DNA: TGCGCCAGCAGCCGCAAAGCCCCAGCGGCTAATGAAAAACTGTTTTTT. This codes for CASSRKAPAANEKLFF.

J is TRBJ2-5 and V is TRBV5-6; tentative D call: TRBD1 (6 bases). Looked up from germline, CDR1 is SGHDT and CDR2 is YYEEEE. This CDR3 region has 13 residues. V dropped 4 bases and J dropped 4 bases, with 11 bases sitting between them. CDR3 in amino acids: CASSLTGGETQYF. The CDR3 region has the DNA TGTGCCAGCAGCCTGACAGGAGGAGAGACCCAGTACTTC.

The chain joins TRBV6-6 to TRBJ2-7, with TRBD2 as a possible D gene (6 bases). The CDR3 has 12 amino acids. V shed 1 base and J shed 5 bases, with 6 bases lying between them. Germline V gene data show CDR1 as MNHNY and CDR2 as SVGAGI (reference sequence). The CDR3, as DNA: TGTGCCAGCAGTTACTGGGGGGACGAGCAGTACTTC. This encodes CASSYWGDEQYF.

This clone came up once. This chain uses TRBV28 with TRBJ1-1; D perhaps matches TRBD1 (5 bases). Trimming left V 2 bases short and J 2 bases short, with 12 bases between. This CDR3 has 15 residues. Looked up from germline, CDR1 is MDHEN and CDR2 is SYDVKM. The CDR3 DNA follows: TGTGCCAGCAGTTTAGGTGGGGCTGGTAACACTGAAGCTTTCTTT. It is translated as CASSLGGAGNTEAFF.

The chain joins TRBV2 to TRBJ1-2, with a weak D call TRBD1 (6 bases). Looked up from germline, CDR1 is SNHLY and CDR2 is FYNNEI. The CDR3 loop spans 10 amino acids. V was shortened by 10 bases and J by 8 bases, with 11 bases between the two germline ends. CDR3 coding DNA: TGTGCCACCAAGGGGGTCGGCTACACCTTC. This encodes CATKGVGYTF.

This clone was recorded once. The V and J genes are TRBV9 and TRBJ2-2, with TRBD1 matching 8 bases. This CDR3 has 14 residues. Trimming removed 3 bases from V and 7 bases from J; junction bases left unmatched: 5. The germline V gene has CDR1 SGDLS and CDR2 YYNGEE. CDR3 protein: CASSGYRGSGELFF. The DNA of the CDR3 is TGTGCCAGCAGCGGCTACAGGGGGAGCGGGGAGCTGTTTTTT.

The V call is TRBV4-2, the J call TRBJ1-2; D uncertain. Per the germline V gene, CDR1 is LGHNA and CDR2 is YNFKEQ. V was trimmed by 0 bases and J by 5 bases, leaving 7 bases between them. The CDR3 totals 13 residues. The DNA for the CDR3 is TGTGCCAGCAGCCAAGATCGGAGATATGGCTACACCTTC. Its translation: CASSQDRRYGYTF.

V gene TRBV27 combines with J gene TRBJ1-2, with a possible D match to TRBD1 (6 bases). V lost 4 bases and J lost 9, with 18 bases in between. There are 14 residues in the CDR3. Germline CDR1 MNHEY, CDR2 SMNVEV (reference sequence). This chain's CDR3 is CASSYREPVRSYTF. The CDR3 bases are TGTGCCAGCAGTTACAGGGAGCCCGTCCGTAGCTACACCTTC.